Below are 18 T cell receptor beta chains sequenced from a single sample in a study of PD-L1 blockade in urothelial cancer. This sample's time point: peripheral blood 6 weeks after treatment start. The data were produced by immunoSEQ multiplex PCR, yet TCRdb's version contains in-frame clones alone and is incomplete. This sample has about 76,000 clones; around 90% occur once, and the top ten carry 0.87%. The sample was PBMCs, taken around atezolizumab (anti-PD-L1) treatment. The receptors here all came from a woman over 75 with urothelial cancer.

This clone has only a few counts. J is TRBJ2-1 and V is TRBV5-1; D gene unclear. V was trimmed by 1 base and J by 8 bases, leaving 7 bases between them. The CDR3 spans 12 residues. CDR1 is SGHRS and CDR2 is YFSETQ in the germline V gene. CDR3 bases: TGCGCCAGCAGCTTGACGGTTTATGAGCAGTTCTTC. Translated, it gives CASSLTVYEQFF.

The chain has TRBV9 and TRBJ2-2, with 9 bases fitting TRBD2. J gave up 4 bases and V 4 bases, and 8 bases lay outside the gene matches. The CDR3 has 16 residues. Germline V gene sequence: CDR1 SGDLS, CDR2 YYNGEE. CDR3 bases: TGTGCCAGCAGCCAGACTAGCGGTCCTACCACCGGGGAGCTGTTTTTT. The encoded protein is CASSQTSGPTTGELFF.

V gene TRBV28 combines with J gene TRBJ1-3; D is unclear. This CDR3 comprises 15 residues. The ends were cut back, 5 bases at V and 0 bases at J, with 11 bases in the middle. The germline CDR1 and CDR2 sequences are MDHEN and SYDVKM. The CDR3: CASSRISGSGNTIYF. Written as DNA, the CDR3 is TGTGCCAGCAGTCGAATTAGTGGCTCTGGAAACACCATATATTTT.

The V and J genes are TRBV18 and TRBJ1-1; D not certain. The germline V gene encodes CDR1 KGHSH and CDR2 LQKENI. This CDR3 contains 14 residues. V lost 3 bases to trimming and J lost 1 base, with 9 bases between them. The DNA for the CDR3 is TGTGCCAGCTCACCTGGAGGGCGGAACACTGAAGCTTTCTTT. This codes for CASSPGGRNTEAFF.

In this sample, this clone turned up a few times. V gene TRBV2 combines with J gene TRBJ2-2; D remains unclear. Germline V gives CDR1 SNHLY, CDR2 FYNNEI. The CDR3 sequence is 15 residues long. Trimming left V 3 bases short and J 2 bases short, with 10 bases between. The CDR3 DNA is TGTGCCAGCAGTGAGGTCGCGACAAACACCGGGGAGCTGTTTTTT. As protein: CASSEVATNTGELFF. The variable domain in full, with the rest retrieved from reference TRBV2 and TRBJ2-2, is EPEVTQTPSHQVTQMGQEVILRCVPISNHLYFYWYRQILGQKVEFLVSFYNNEISEKSEIFDDQFSVERPDGSNFTLKIRSTKLEDSAMYFCASSEVATNTGELFFGEGSRLTVL.

This clone has a handful of counts. The V call is TRBV28, the J call TRBJ1-1; 7 nucleotides agree with TRBD1. Unmatched junction bases numbered 9, after V lost 6 bases and J lost 11 bases. This CDR3 spans 12 amino acids. The germline gives CDR1 MDHEN, CDR2 SYDVKM. The CDR3: CASRRQGRDAFF. The CDR3 nucleotides are TGTGCCAGCAGACGACAGGGACGGGATGCTTTCTTT.

The chain employs TRBV6-1 and TRBJ2-7, with 8 bases matching TRBD1. CDR1 and CDR2 from the germline V gene are MNHNS and SASEGT. This CDR3 has 14 amino acids. V lost 5 bases to trimming and J lost 4 bases; unmatched junction nucleotides: 7. The CDR3 region is CASSKTGGQYEQYF. The DNA of the CDR3 is TGTGCCAGCAGTAAAACAGGGGGTCAGTACGAGCAGTACTTC.

V and J are TRBV28 and TRBJ2-3, with a possible D match to TRBD2 (5 bases). The germline gives CDR1 MDHEN, CDR2 SYDVKM. V lost 6 bases and J lost 0, with 13 bases in between. This CDR3 region has 15 residues. The CDR3 coding sequence is TGTGCCAGCAGAGGAGCGGAGCTTAGCACAGATACGCAGTATTTT. It specifies CASRGAELSTDTQYF.

The chain carries TRBV9 and TRBJ2-7, with 12 bases that match TRBD2. Germline values: CDR1 SGDLS, CDR2 YYNGEE. V shed 4 bases, J shed 1 base, and the junction held 21 bases outside the gene matches. The CDR3 runs 21 residues. CDR3 bases: TGTGCCAGCAGCCCTCGCCCCCCCCCGGGACTAGCGGGCTTAACTTCCTACGAGCAGTACTTC. Translated, it gives CASSPRPPPGLAGLTSYEQYF.

This sequence joins TRBV5-1 and TRBJ1-1; TRBD1 is a possible D gene (6 bases). CDR3 length equals 12 residues. The germline V gene has CDR1 SGHRS and CDR2 YFSETQ. Trimming left V 2 bases short and J 7 bases short, with 9 bases between. CDR3 loop: CASSFQTGEAFF. For the CDR3, the DNA is TGCGCCAGCAGCTTTCAGACAGGTGAAGCTTTCTTT.

This sequence joins TRBV7-8 and TRBJ2-2, with TRBD2 matching 13 bases. The V gene's germline CDR1 is SGHVS and CDR2 FQNEAQ. After removal of 1 base from V and 6 bases from J, the junction contained 2 bases not matched to a gene. The CDR3 length is 16 residues. CDR3 DNA: TGTGCCAGCAGCTTAGTAGGACTAGCGGGAGCCGGGGAGCTGTTTTTT. Protein product: CASSLVGLAGAGELFF.

The J gene is TRBJ2-7, the V gene TRBV20-1, with D unclear. In germline, CDR1 is DFQATT, CDR2 SNEGSKA (reference sequence). The CDR3 spans 11 residues. The germline V and J ends were trimmed by 6 bases and 6 bases, with 12 bases remaining between them. Written as DNA, the CDR3 is TGCAGTGCGGCAGTGTCGGGCGAGCAGTACTTC. Protein product: CSAAVSGEQYF.

The chain carries TRBV28 and TRBJ2-7; D unclear. CDR3 length: 13 residues. Germline lookup yields CDR1 MDHEN and CDR2 SYDVKM. V was trimmed by 4 bases and J by 3 bases, leaving 10 bases between them. CDR3 sequence: CASSSPRVYEQYF. The CDR3, as DNA: TGTGCCAGCAGTTCCCCTCGGGTCTACGAGCAGTACTTC.

CDR3 DNA: TGTGCCAGCAGCTTGGGAGGAGGAGGAGAGACCCAGTACTTC. Amino acids: CASSLGGGGETQYF. The chain combines TRBV5-5 with TRBJ2-5, with TRBD2 as a possible D gene (5 bases). Looked up from germline, CDR1 is SGHKS and CDR2 is YYEKEE (reference sequence). V was trimmed by 0 bases and J by 4 bases, leaving 10 bases between them. The CDR3 length is 14 residues.

The chain couples TRBV5-4 to TRBJ2-6; weak D call: TRBD1 (6 bases). Germline-derived CDR1 and CDR2 are SGHNT and YYREEE (reference sequence). Trimming took 0 bases from V and 0 from J, leaving 7 bases between them. The length of the CDR3 is 16 residues. The CDR3 here is CASSLAGVSGANVLTF. The CDR3 DNA is TGTGCCAGCAGCTTGGCAGGGGTCTCTGGGGCCAACGTCCTGACTTTC.

The CDR3, as DNA: TGTGCCAGCAGTTACAGGCGGAAAGCCTCTGAGCCCCTCCACTTT. Its translation: CASSYRRKASEPLHF. The V gene is TRBV6-5, the J gene TRBJ1-6; D is undetermined. Germline V CDR1 and CDR2: MNHEY, SVGAGI. The CDR3 runs to 15 residues. The V gene lost 2 bases and the J gene lost 13 bases, with 18 bases spanning the gap.

The J gene is TRBJ2-7, the V gene TRBV7-2, with 7 nucleotides matching TRBD2. V lost 5 bases and J lost 2; bases outside the gene matches: 6. The germline V gene has CDR1 SGHTA and CDR2 FQGNSA. This CDR3 has 14 residues. The DNA for the CDR3 is TGTGCCAGCAGCCCTAGCGGTATTGCCTACGAGCAGTACTTC. This encodes CASSPSGIAYEQYF.

J is TRBJ2-1 and V is TRBV4-2; D perhaps matches TRBD2 (6 bases). From germline, CDR1 is LGHNA and CDR2 YNFKEQ. The CDR3 totals 16 residues. Trimming pared 4 bases from V and 1 base from J, leaving 14 bases between. This CDR3 reads CASSPGDSKSYNEQFF. The CDR3 DNA sequence: TGTGCCAGCAGCCCTGGGGACTCCAAGTCCTACAATGAGCAGTTCTTC.